The text below deals with one T cell receptor (beta chain). As yet, its antigen is unknown. This entry comes from a study of T cell responses to AZD1222 COVID-19 vaccine. As for the study in general: Samples with a second dose at about 4 or about 12 weeks were pooled together.

Generated by immunoSEQ multiplex PCR, the TCRdb table keeps only in-frame clones and is missing some. The profile shows some 140,000 clones, around nine tenths of them singletons. Study outcomes and limitations: Donor demographics were predominantly white British with a female majority; clonal diversity may be underestimated. Sampling captured repertoires only after the peak T cell response.

Germline assignment: CDR1 MNHEY and CDR2 SMNVEV (reference sequence). V was shortened by 5 bases and J by 1 base, with 12 bases between the two germline ends. The CDR3 contains 14 residues. The origin of this receptor is an adult in good health. This specimen consisted of peripheral blood, obtained on day 0 of AZD1222 vaccination. This chain joins TRBV27 and TRBJ2-7; D not certain. The CDR3 region has the DNA TGTGCCAGCAGTATTATGGGCGGATCCTACGAGCAGTACTTC. Protein sequence: CASSIMGGSYEQYF.